These 29 T cell receptor beta chains share one sample of origin, sequenced in a study of metastatic and nonmetastatic thyroid tumors. Prior to thyroid surgery, none of the patients had received any treatment. TCRdb recomputed clones from the PCR reads via MiXCR. The sample yields approximately 20,000 clones, 28% seen once. Input material: tumor tissue. The receptors come from a female donor with papillary thyroid cancer or a benign thyroid nodule (not recorded which). Some clones in this sample may be carry-over from other donors' samples.

This clone was seen ten or more times. The J gene is TRBJ1-2, the V gene TRBV20-1; the D gene is possibly TRBD1 (5 bases). Looked up from germline, CDR1 is DFQATT and CDR2 is SNEGSKA (reference sequence). This CDR3 contains 13 residues. Trimming removed 6 bases at V and 5 bases at J, with 16 bases between. CDR3 sequence reads: CSAAQGESYGYTF. The DNA of the CDR3 is TGCAGTGCAGCCCAGGGAGAATCGTATGGCTACACCTTC.

This chain links TRBV7-2 with TRBJ1-5, with D possibly being TRBD1 (5 bases). Trimming pared 5 bases from V and 3 bases from J, leaving 11 bases between. Germline-derived CDR1 and CDR2 are SGHTA and FQGNSA. The length of the CDR3 is 14 residues. The DNA for the CDR3 is TGTGCCAGCAGCAACACGGGGCACAATCAGCCCCAGCATTTT. Its translation is CASSNTGHNQPQHF.

This clone counts as medium-sized (0.01 to 0.1%). The chain is built from TRBV27 and TRBJ1-4; 10 bases agree with TRBD1. CDR1 and CDR2 (germline): MNHEY, SMNVEV (reference sequence). This CDR3 has 17 residues. Trimming cost V 6 bases and J 3 bases; bases outside gene matches: 10. The CDR3 DNA reads as TGTGCCAGCAGCCAGACAGGGGGCCGGCGGGCTAATGAAAAACTGTTTTTT. Protein sequence: CASSQTGGRRANEKLFF.

This clone is deemed large. The J gene is TRBJ2-1, the V gene TRBV28, with TRBD2 matching over 13 bases. Trimming took 6 bases from V and 8 from J; bases not matched to a gene: 7. Looked up from germline, CDR1 is MDHEN and CDR2 is SYDVKM. The CDR3 loop spans 15 amino acids. The CDR3 nucleotides read TGTGCCAGCAGCCGACCGGGACTAGCGGGATATGAGCAGTTCTTC. Translating gives CASSRPGLAGYEQFF.

The V call is TRBV6-1, the J call TRBJ2-7; 8 bases are a match to TRBD2. V lost 6 bases, J lost 5 bases, and 9 bases stayed unmatched. The CDR3 has 14 residues. Germline lookup yields CDR1 MNHNS and CDR2 SASEGT. CDR3 DNA sequence: TGTGCCAGCAGGGTTCGGGAGGGATTTGACGAGCAGTACTTC. Translation gives CASRVREGFDEQYF.

There are many counts of this clone. The gene calls are TRBV5-4 and TRBJ2-1, with a possible D match to TRBD1 (6 bases). This CDR3 has 16 amino acids. Between the trimmed V and J ends, which lost 0 bases and 7 bases, there was a span of 17 bases. Germline CDR1 and CDR2: SGHNT and YYREEE (reference sequence). Written as DNA, the CDR3 is TGTGCCAGCAGCTTGGGGGGGCAGACGATTAAAAATGAGCAGTTCTTC. Protein product: CASSLGGQTIKNEQFF.

This clone showed up many times. The chain couples TRBV7-2 to TRBJ2-2; weak D call: TRBD2 (6 bases). The CDR3 covers 16 residues. V was shortened by 5 bases and J by 6 bases, with 19 bases between the two germline ends. The germline gives CDR1 SGHTA, CDR2 FQGNSA. CDR3 nucleotides: TGTGCCAGCAGCCGTTCGGCAGCGGGTCGACCCGGGGAGCTGTTTTTT. Protein sequence: CASSRSAAGRPGELFF.

This clone is labeled medium-sized. Written as DNA, the CDR3 is TGTGCCAGCAGTTGGGCTAGCGGGAGTTTTGAGCAGTTCTTC. It is translated as CASSWASGSFEQFF. This sequence joins TRBV28 and TRBJ2-1; 10 nucleotides match TRBD2. This CDR3 is built from 14 residues. CDR1 MDHEN and CDR2 SYDVKM come from the germline V gene. J lost 9 bases, V lost 4 bases, and 6 bases had no gene match.

Only a few counts were recorded for this clone. An end of the junction differs from the germline gene, which may be a read error. The chain links TRBV2 to TRBJ2-5, with TRBD1 matching over 7 bases. The CDR3 extends over 12 amino acids. Germline V gene data show CDR1 as SNHLY and CDR2 as FYNNEI. The CDR3 sequence is CASSPGTETEYF. CDR3 in DNA: TGTGCCAGCAGCCCAGGGACAGAGACCGAGTACTTC.

This rearrangement joins TRBV6-2 or TRBV6-3 to TRBJ2-7; 9 bases align to TRBD1. The junction had 8 bases not matched to a gene; V was cut back by 0 bases and J by 5 bases. Germline loops: CDR1 MNHEY, CDR2 SVGEGT. The CDR3 consists of 16 residues. The CDR3 region has the DNA TGTGCCAGCAGTTACTCGACTACAGGGGGCTGGAACGAGCAGTACTTC. It codes for CASSYSTTGGWNEQYF.

This clone is medium-sized (0.01 to 0.1%) within its sample. The rearrangement joins TRBV4-1 to TRBJ2-3; 7 bases are a match to TRBD2. This CDR3 has 17 amino acids. The germline gives CDR1 MGHRA, CDR2 YSYEKL. With V trimmed by 0 bases and J by 2 bases, 8 bases remained unmatched. CDR3 amino acids: CASSQDRLAEYTDTQYF. CDR3 nucleotides: TGCGCCAGCAGCCAAGATCGGCTAGCGGAGTACACAGATACGCAGTATTTT.

The chain recombines TRBV11-2 with TRBJ2-7, with D hard to call. The CDR3 extends over 13 amino acids. Germline CDR1 reads SGHAT; CDR2 reads FQNNGV. The ends were cut back, 0 bases at V and 5 bases at J, with 8 bases in the middle. DNA of the CDR3: TGTGCCAGCAGCTTAGAAGTTCGGGACGAGCAGTACTTC. It translates to CASSLEVRDEQYF.

The V and J genes are TRBV7-6 and TRBJ2-1, with 12 bases aligning to TRBD2. There are 15 residues in the CDR3. Germline V lookup: CDR1 SGHVS, CDR2 FNYEAQ. The ends lost 4 bases at V and 8 bases at J; junction bases unmatched: 6. The CDR3 here is CASSWMTSGSDEQFF. The CDR3 DNA reads TGTGCCAGCAGCTGGATGACTAGCGGGAGTGATGAGCAGTTCTTC.

This clone has ten or more counts. CDR3 region: CSSSPQGDTQYF. The CDR3 DNA sequence: TGCAGCTCTTCTCCACAGGGGGATACGCAGTATTTT. The chain links TRBV29-1 to TRBJ2-3; TRBD1 matches 7 bases. The CDR3 has 12 amino acids. Germline V lookup: CDR1 SQVTM, CDR2 ANQGSEA. V shed 8 bases and J 6 bases; nucleotides not matched to a gene: 8.

The sample holds many counts of this clone. The CDR3 nucleotides are TGTGCCAGCAGCTTGGGCGAGGGTCTTGCAACTAATGAAAAACTGTTTTTT. It specifies CASSLGEGLATNEKLFF. This chain joins TRBV5-5 and TRBJ1-4, with D hard to call. The V and J ends lost 0 bases and 0 bases respectively, with 12 bases between them. The CDR3 runs 17 residues. The germline CDR1 and CDR2 sequences are SGHKS and YYEKEE (reference sequence). Based on the CDR3 plus reference TRBV5-5 and TRBJ1-4, the full variable domain is DAGVTQSPTHLIKTRGQQVTLRCSPISGHKSVSWYQQVLGQGPQFIFQYYEKEERGRGNFPDRFSARQFPNYSSELNVNALLLGDSALYLCASSLGEGLATNEKLFFGSGTQLSVL.

This clone occurred many times. The chain couples TRBV7-9 to TRBJ2-1; no reliable D call. CDR1 is SEHNR, CDR2 FQNEAQ, per germline (reference sequence). The CDR3 runs to 15 residues. V was cut by 0 bases and J by 7 bases, with 13 bases left in between. CDR3 bases: TGTGCCAGCAGCTTAGCAGGGATAATTGGGAATGAGCAGTTCTTC. Amino acids: CASSLAGIIGNEQFF. The variable domain in full, completed from reference TRBV7-9 and TRBJ2-1, reads DTGVSQNPRHKITKRGQNVTFRCDPISEHNRLYWYRQTLGQGPEFLTYFQNEAQLEKSRLLSDRFSAERPKGSFSTLEIQRTEQGDSAMYLCASSLAGIIGNEQFFGPGTRLTVL.

V is TRBV12-3 or TRBV12-4 and J is TRBJ2-1; TRBD2 agrees at 15 bases. The CDR3 runs 19 residues. The V gene end was trimmed by 3 bases and the J gene end by 9 bases; junction bases not matched to a gene: 15. The CDR3 here is CASSFYGLAGGSTSSEQFF. The CDR3 DNA reads as TGTGCCAGCAGTTTTTATGGACTAGCGGGAGGGAGTACATCGAGTGAGCAGTTCTTC.

This clone was counted at least ten times. A much larger clone differs from this one at a single base, so this may be a read error. The same CDR3 arises from other DNA sequences in this sample as well. In nucleotides, the CDR3 is TGTGCCACCAGGTCCTTCGGACCAAAAAATGAAAAGCTGTTTTTT. It encodes CATRSFGPKNEKLFF. The chain carries TRBV15 and TRBJ1-4; no clear D gene. Looked up from germline, CDR1 is LNHNV and CDR2 is YYDKDF (reference sequence). This CDR3 has 15 amino acids.

As for this clone: Relative to the germline gene, one junction end is altered; a read error may explain this. This chain uses TRBV11-2 with TRBJ2-1; 7 nucleotides align to TRBD1. CDR1 is SGHAT, CDR2 FQNNGV, per germline. The CDR3 has 15 amino acids. CDR3 region: CASSLGGTVGGQPSF. CDR3 DNA sequence: TGTGCCAGCAGCTTAGGGGGCACTGTAGGGGGACAGCCCTCTTTC.

This clone ranks as medium-sized. The sample carries other DNA sequences with the same CDR3. The chain combines TRBV10-3 with TRBJ2-7, with 10 bases aligning to TRBD2. This CDR3 has 14 residues. Germline V gene sequence: CDR1 ENHRY, CDR2 SYGVKD. After removal of 5 bases from V and 2 bases from J, the junction contained 3 bases not matched to a gene. The CDR3 protein is CAISSGRAAYEQYF. Written as DNA, the CDR3 is TGTGCCATCAGTAGCGGGAGGGCCGCCTACGAGCAGTACTTC.

The chain recombines TRBV5-5 with TRBJ2-1, with a tentative D call TRBD2 (5 bases). The CDR3 extends over 15 amino acids. The germline V and J ends were trimmed by 0 bases and 1 base, with 8 bases remaining between them. From germline, CDR1 is SGHKS and CDR2 YYEKEE (reference sequence). DNA for the CDR3: TGTGCCAGCAGCTTGGGAGGGAGTTCCTACAATGAGCAGTTCTTC. It codes for CASSLGGSSYNEQFF.

The sample holds many counts of this clone. J is TRBJ2-1 and V is TRBV9; 13 nucleotides align to TRBD2. The CDR3 sequence is 18 residues long. V gave up 0 bases and J gave up 3 bases; unmatched junction bases: 6. CDR1 and CDR2 from the germline V gene are SGDLS and YYNGEE. Here the CDR3 DNA reads TGTGCCAGCAGCGTAGGGACTAGCGGGAGTTCCATCTACAATGAGCAGTTCTTC. It yields the protein CASSVGTSGSSIYNEQFF.

This chain links TRBV19 with TRBJ2-7, with 9 nucleotides matching TRBD1. V gave up 5 bases and J gave up 6 bases; unmatched junction bases: 5. CDR3 size: 13 residues. Germline CDR1 and CDR2: LNHDA and SQIVND (reference sequence). The CDR3 coding sequence is TGTGCCAGTAGTCCCCGGGACAGGGCCGAGCAGTACTTC. Translation gives CASSPRDRAEQYF.

This rearrangement joins TRBV28 to TRBJ2-1, with TRBD2 identical over 13 bases. The germline gives CDR1 MDHEN, CDR2 SYDVKM. With V trimmed by 5 bases and J by 6 bases, 4 bases remained unmatched. The CDR3 is 15 amino acids. The CDR3 nucleotides read TGTGCCAGCAGTCCCGGACTAGCGGGAGCCAATGAGCAGTTCTTC. It yields the protein CASSPGLAGANEQFF. Full variable domain (rest looked up from reference TRBV28 and TRBJ2-1): DVKVTQSSRYLVKRTGEKVFLECVQDMDHENMFWYRQDPGLGLRLIYFSYDVKMKEKGDIPEGYSVSREKKERFSLILESASTNQTSMYLCASSPGLAGANEQFFGPGTRLTVL.

This clone was observed at least ten times. The sample contains more than one DNA sequence encoding this CDR3. This rearrangement joins TRBV15 to TRBJ2-1; D call uncertain. Germline V gene data show CDR1 as LNHNV and CDR2 as YYDKDF (reference sequence). V was cut by 0 bases and J by 2 bases, with 8 bases left in between. The CDR3 runs to 15 residues. CDR3 nucleotide sequence: TGTGCCACCAGCAGAGAAGCCAGGACCTACAATGAGCAGTTCTTC. The encoded protein is CATSREARTYNEQFF.

Here the CDR3 DNA reads TGTGCCAGCACCAGAGTAGGGGCGGGAGGGCGCTACAATGAGCAGTTCTTC. Amino acid sequence: CASTRVGAGGRYNEQFF. V usage is TRBV6-5 and J usage is TRBJ2-1; 9 bases are shared with TRBD2. V was clipped by 7 bases and J by 3 bases; unmatched bases: 13. The CDR3 sequence is 17 residues long. Germline CDR1 and CDR2: MNHEY and SVGAGI.

This clone was observed many times. The chain couples TRBV9 to TRBJ2-1, with 11 bases fitting TRBD2. This CDR3 is 18 amino acids long. J was trimmed by 1 base and V by 3 bases; bases with no gene match: 9. Germline V gene sequence: CDR1 SGDLS, CDR2 YYNGEE. The CDR3 DNA is TGTGCCAGCAGCGCTTGGGACCGACTAGCGGGATCCTACAATGAGCAGTTCTTC. Translating it yields CASSAWDRLAGSYNEQFF.

The chain links TRBV4-1 to TRBJ2-7, with TRBD2 identical over 10 bases. The CDR3 extends over 13 amino acids. Germline loops: CDR1 MGHRA, CDR2 YSYEKL. V shed 1 base and J 7 bases; nucleotides not matched to a gene: 1. DNA for the CDR3: TGCGCCAGCAGCCAAGGGACTAGCGGAGAGCAGTACTTC. This encodes CASSQGTSGEQYF.

V gene TRBV28 combines with J gene TRBJ2-4; possible D gene TRBD2, 6 bases. V was pared by 6 bases and J by 0 bases, with 12 bases between. The CDR3 runs to 15 residues. Germline CDR1 reads MDHEN; CDR2 reads SYDVKM. CDR3 protein: CASRLDYLAKNIQYF. The CDR3 DNA sequence: TGTGCCAGCAGATTGGACTACCTAGCCAAAAACATTCAGTACTTC.